This note documents a single T cell receptor (beta chain) sequence. Its antigen is unknown. The sample holds no much larger clone one base away, and base qualities are not on file. The library was built by means of the immunoSEQ multiplex PCR assay. A mixture of 60 forward primers for TCR Vbeta segments and 13 reverse primers for TCR Jbeta segments was used in the multiplex PCR. Amplification of the CDR3 region of rearranged TCR beta genes was performed with a multiplex PCR assay on genomic DNA. The amplified TCR beta libraries were sequenced on the Illumina HiSeq System as 87-base-pair reads. As for the authors' bioinformatics: In a later analysis, tens of millions of unique TCR beta chains were counted across the approximately 640 repertoires, and around 10 million of these chains were shared by at least two donors. Raw reads were error-corrected and collapsed into unique sequences by a nearest-neighbor algorithm in which closely related sequences were merged to remove PCR and sequencing errors. To assign V, D and J gene segments, CDR3 sequences were aligned to IMGT reference sequences. For a sequence to be retained, a match of at least six nucleotides to both a V gene segment and a J gene segment was required. A rearrangement was called productive if the CDR3 had no stop codons and remained in frame with V and J, and every other rearrangement was called non-productive. Following IMGT convention, CDR3 was defined as the stretch from the second conserved V-encoded cysteine to the conserved J-encoded phenylalanine. The earlier analysis of about 500 of the donors excluded sequences that lacked an unambiguous match to a single V gene segment. An earlier analysis of a few hundred of the donors classified V segments as functional when productive rearrangements were above 56.7% and as segregating when the standard deviation between donors was above 5%. A statistical classification framework was built for diagnosing cytomegalovirus status from the catalog of TCR beta chain sequences. A later analysis assigned V and J genes by comparing TCR nucleotide sequences with IMGT/GENE-DB human TR gene sequences. A later analysis assigned CDR3 sequences and most-parsimonious VDJ recombination scenarios with the TCRdist pipeline. In a later analysis, every TCR beta chain was defined by the combination of its CDR3 amino acid sequence and its V-gene family, and reads without a unique V-gene family were dropped. In a later analysis, a few hundred highly shared, low-generation-probability nucleotide sequences were removed to address suspected cross-contamination and a sequencing artifact. In a later analysis, a clonal expansion index was calculated for each public chain from normalized within-repertoire ranks of inferred template counts. Generation probabilities in a later analysis came from a VDJ recombination model fitted to out-of-frame rearrangements, and those results were checked against IGoR. In a later analysis, TCR-TCR, TCR-HLA and TCR-CMV co-occurrence was scored with hypergeometric tests, and a repertoire-size bias correction was applied to TCR pairs. False discovery rates were estimated in a later analysis by permuting HLA or CMV assignments 20 times. In a later analysis, co-occurring TCRs were grouped with DBSCAN, and TCRdist sequence similarity was added when clustering was performed within HLA-allele-positive subsets. For co-occurrence clustering, repertoires with fewer than 30,000 or more than 120,000 public chains were excluded, along with 5 or 6 repertoires with anomalous nucleotide sharing. The table comes from immuneACCESS by way of TCRdb, which keeps in-frame sequences with V and J called. Part of the clones is missing from these tables; in studies checked, under half for an unresolved V gene and the rest for unknown reasons. Clone size and the V and J calls come from that table; the DNA yielded D and trimming. This sample lists 150,000 to 200,000 clones; less than 80% were detected once. The top ten clones comprise around 2.9% of the sample.

This sample was included in a study of cytomegalovirus exposure and HLA in healthy donors (dated by TCRdb to the late 2010s). About the full investigation: According to an earlier analysis of 450 to 650 of the donors, roughly 180 million T cells yielded roughly 110 million unique TCR beta sequences and less than 300 Gb of sequence data. An early release that covered 500 to 800 HLA-typed donors contained approximately 300 gigabases of sequencing data and approximately 85 million unique TCR sequences. The genetic ancestry cluster associated with self-reported Caucasian donors included 70% to 85% of the roughly 410 genotyped donors. The aim of the study was to test whether cataloging public T cell receptors could identify signatures of past pathogen exposure. The T cell repertoires of 700 or so subjects were profiled by immunosequencing and related to cytomegalovirus serostatus. A separate validation cohort of roughly 130 different subjects was used in addition to the approximately 670-subject first cohort. To predict cytomegalovirus infection status, the study brought together high-throughput TCR immunosequencing, statistical association of individual TCRs with disease status, and machine learning. To study patterns of TCR occurrence, a later analysis re-analyzed previously published TCR beta repertoires from 650 to 750 donors and added high-resolution HLA genotyping. Rather than using new phenotypic data, the later analysis identified candidate immune exposures from TCR beta sequences and from how often those sequences occurred across donors. An earlier analysis of 587 of the donors used high-throughput TCR beta sequencing to judge whether each TCR beta V gene segment behaved as functional or pseudogenic. Donor age, sex, ethnicity and CMV serostatus were compiled together with the repertoire data. Genome-wide SNP genotypes for about three fifths of the roughly 670 donors were used in a later genetic analysis, which treated that subset as a discovery cohort. Every repertoire in the discovery cohort had been generated on one and the same sequencing platform. HLA typing included class I and class II loci at four-digit resolution. Typing coverage varied by locus: roughly 620-640 donors for A, B, C, DRB1 and DQB1; roughly 520 for DQA1; more than 600 for DPA1; approximately 450 for DPB1. A handful of DR-DQ haplotypes were handled as single units for association and clustering because linkage in the cohort was strong. Among about 390 genotyped donors of the cohort, an average of around 240,000 unique TCR beta nucleotide sequences were sequenced per donor, roughly 20% of them non-productive.

What the work shows at the level of the full study, not this receptor alone: Assigning TCR associations to individual alleles was difficult when HLA alleles, especially DR and DQ, strongly co-occurred. In a later analysis, TCR association rates were found to vary across HLA loci, with the most associated TCRs seen for DRB1 alleles and the fewest for HLA-C alleles. The authors suggested that the approach could potentially be generalized to other disease states and immunological phenotypes. Correlated functional status among segregating V segments might reflect linkage disequilibrium, but an unknown experimental factor could not be ruled out. The only immune exposure information available for the cohort was CMV serostatus. The study listed over 150 TCR beta chains as associated with cytomegalovirus. Compared with equally common non-associated chains, HLA-associated TCR beta chains in a later analysis were more clonally expanded and had lower generation probabilities. In a later genetic analysis, a missense DCLRE1C variant was associated with V-gene and J-gene trimming of TCR beta chains, and the association was replicated in an independent cohort. In a later analysis, several top co-occurrence clusters were reported to appear linked to parvovirus B19, influenza, CMV and Epstein-Barr virus. A further reported finding was that TCR beta sequences accurately predicted the HLA-A and HLA-B alleles for most subjects in the first cohort. Sequencing depth was assumed to be roughly uniform across donors in the presence/absence analyses, though that assumption may not hold. In an earlier analysis of roughly 500 of the donors, most TCR beta V segments appeared in productive rearrangements about 87% or about 30% of the time, broadly matching IMGT annotations. Only TCR beta chains were sequenced in this cohort, and the absence of alpha or paired-chain data limited detectable features. The classifier was reported to diagnose cytomegalovirus status with high specificity and sensitivity in both the original cohort and the validation cohort. About 15 rarely observed V segments, including chromosome 9 orphons, were excluded from the earlier analysis of almost 600 of the donors because counts were too low. In a later analysis, most CMV-associated TCR beta chains were found to appear HLA-restricted, with HLA associations seemingly driven largely by CMV exposure. Because HLA typing was missing for some donors at each locus, association tests included only the typed subset. Specific HLA alleles were associated with roughly 17,000 TCR beta sequences at a false discovery rate of 0.05 in a later analysis. A later genetic analysis reported fewer N-insertions in productive TCRs among donors in an Asian-associated ancestry cluster than the roughly 650-donor mean. The 87-base-pair reads could not distinguish some IMGT-functional V segments, including TRBV6-2 and TRBV6-3, so those segments were excluded. Most TCR sequences were observed very rarely across donors, whereas some public TCRs were present in many individuals. A few of the identified cytomegalovirus-associated TCR beta chains were confirmed in vitro to be specific for cytomegalovirus antigens. The sequencing pipeline was judged likely to have produced a cluster of highly shared sequence variants as a technical artifact.

There are 16 amino acids in the CDR3, from cysteine to phenylalanine inclusive. Only CDR3 DNA remains: 48 bases, in frame from the first base. V was cut back by 7 bases and J by 3 bases, leaving a gap of 22 bases between them. The germline V gene supplies CDR1 LGHNT and CDR2 FRNRAP. The cohort consisted of 650 to 850 healthy bone marrow donors. At the time of sampling, all cohort members were nominally healthy, though unrecorded immune exposures were likely present. The donor was CMV seronegative and belonged to the group of more than 300 seronegative cohort members. Each donor provided a peripheral blood sample, and peripheral blood mononuclear cells were used for TCR beta sequencing. The Qiagen DNeasy Blood Extraction Kit was used to extract genomic DNA from the blood cell samples.

Material for sequencing was PBMCs. The chain is made from TRBV12-5 and TRBJ2-7; the D region possibly corresponds to TRBD1 (5 bases align). This TCR was recovered from a man aged 40-50 years in good health and CMV-seronegative. In nucleotides, the sequence is TGTGCTAGTGCTCCTTCCAGGGTTGGCGGCGGCTACGAGCAGTACTTC. This translates into CASAPSRVGGGYEQYF.